Detailed here is one T cell receptor beta chain. This specimen belongs to a study of blood T cell repertoires in COVID-19. The table came from immunoSEQ multiplex PCR; TCRdb's copy has only in-frame clones and leaves some out. The sample carries around 170,000 clones, less than 85% recorded once. The sequenced sample was PBMCs or T cells enriched from blood (not recorded which). The receptor's source is a man aged 50-59 years who had recovered from COVID-19.

The chain's CDR3 is CASSPGQTYSNQPQHF. The CDR3 nucleotides are TGTGCCAGCAGCCCTGGACAGACTTATAGCAATCAGCCCCAGCATTTT. The rearrangement links TRBV28 to TRBJ1-5, with D perhaps TRBD1 (6 bases). Germline lookup yields CDR1 MDHEN and CDR2 SYDVKM. V dropped 6 bases and J dropped 0 bases, with 15 bases sitting between them. This CDR3 comprises 16 residues.